The clone carrying this T cell receptor (beta chain) was found many times. Its antigen is unknown. This sample is drawn from a study of T cell repertoires in cytomegalovirus infection. Study summary: The study used recently identified HLA-C-restricted and well-studied HLA-B-restricted CMV epitopes. An indication of both CMV infection and matching HLA type came from public TCR beta signatures.

TCRdb recomputed calls from the reads with MiXCR, one row per CDR3 protein. Of about 700,000 distinct CDR3 sequences in the sample, roughly a third are singletons; the top ten hold about 20%. Points from the study as a whole: CMV carriers with the relevant HLA were identified by cumulative public TCR beta family frequency. Clonotype analysis showed dominance of the ex vivo response by HLA-C-restricted CMV-specific TCR beta clonotypes.

The V end was cut by 5 bases, the J end by 7 bases, with 18 bases between. Germline CDR1 reads SGHVS; CDR2 reads FQNEAQ. The CDR3 totals 15 residues. This TCR was sampled from a human donor in good health (CMV status not recorded). Some clones in this sample may be carry-over from other donors' samples. Sequenced material: cultured PBMCs, taken from culture after CMV antigen stimulation. V and J are TRBV7-8 and TRBJ2-4; no firm D call. The CDR3 here is CASSENFLVANIQYF. CDR3 DNA sequence: TGTGCCAGCAGCGAAAACTTCCTAGTCGCCAACATTCAGTACTTC.